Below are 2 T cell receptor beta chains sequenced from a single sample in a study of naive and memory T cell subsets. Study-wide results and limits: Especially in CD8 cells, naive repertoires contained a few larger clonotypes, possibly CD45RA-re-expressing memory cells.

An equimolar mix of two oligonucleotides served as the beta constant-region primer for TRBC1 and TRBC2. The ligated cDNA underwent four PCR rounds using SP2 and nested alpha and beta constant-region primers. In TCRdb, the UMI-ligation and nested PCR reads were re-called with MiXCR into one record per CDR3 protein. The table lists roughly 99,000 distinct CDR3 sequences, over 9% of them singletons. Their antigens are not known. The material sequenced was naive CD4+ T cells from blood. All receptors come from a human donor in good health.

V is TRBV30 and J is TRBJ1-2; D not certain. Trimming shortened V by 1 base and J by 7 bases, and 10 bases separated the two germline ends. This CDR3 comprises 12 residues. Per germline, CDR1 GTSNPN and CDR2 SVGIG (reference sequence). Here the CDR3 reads CAWSAAGGGYTF. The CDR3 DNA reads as TGTGCCTGGAGTGCCGCCGGAGGTGGCTACACCTTC. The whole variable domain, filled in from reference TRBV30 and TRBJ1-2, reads SQTIHQWPATLVQPVGSPLSLECTVEGTSNPNLYWYRQAAGRGLQLLFYSVGIGQISSEVPQNLSASRPQDRQFILSSKKLLLSDSGFYLCAWSAAGGGYTFGSGTRLTVV.

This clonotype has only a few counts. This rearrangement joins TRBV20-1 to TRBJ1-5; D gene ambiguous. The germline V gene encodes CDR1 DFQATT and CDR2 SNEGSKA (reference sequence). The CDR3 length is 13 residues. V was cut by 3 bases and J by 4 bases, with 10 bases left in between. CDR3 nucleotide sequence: TGCAGTGCTAGGGTGGGAAGAAATCAGCCCCAGCATTTT. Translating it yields CSARVGRNQPQHF.